This T cell receptor beta chain comes out of a study of T cells in Graves' hyperthyroidism and ophthalmopathy. Study at large: Peripheral blood sampling occurred at initial diagnosis, before any treatment.

This clonotype has a handful of counts. Orbital computed tomography and thyroid ultrasound, together with serum TRAb and thyroxine and clinical symptoms, were used for diagnoses. CDR1 and CDR2 (germline): SGHAT, FQNNGV. CDR3 length: 16 amino acids. J was trimmed by 1 base and V by 5 bases; bases with no gene match: 7. RNA transcripts served as the template for amplifying TCR beta CDR3 regions. A set of HTBI primers served as the primers for a first-round RT-PCR of the TCR CDR3. TCRdb fed the multiplex PCR reads into MiXCR, producing one record per CDR3 protein. Of 400,000 to 600,000 distinct CDR3 sequences in the sample, about 20% were seen once.

The V and J genes are TRBV11-2 and TRBJ1-1, with 10 nucleotides matching TRBD1. This TCR came from a young man with Graves' hyperthyroidism. The sample taken for sequencing was blood. The CDR3: CASSLHWTGGNTEAFF. The CDR3, as DNA: TGTGCCAGCAGCCTCCATTGGACAGGGGGGAACACTGAAGCTTTCTTT.